The clone carrying this TCR beta chain was recorded many times. Its specificity is not known. Looked up from germline, CDR1 is SGHVS and CDR2 is FNYEAQ. The CDR3 totals 18 residues. J was trimmed by 0 bases and V by 4 bases; bases with no gene match: 10. This specimen belongs to a study of T cells after yellow fever vaccination. Overall study findings and caveats: It was the secondary response that reached its peak faster, day 5 versus 15, but it was weaker. Researchers noted that a small share of clonotypes showed up in both CD4 and CD8 compartments.

Universal primer sites and UMIs were introduced during 5'RACE template-switching synthesis of TCR cDNA. In TCRdb, the 5' RACE reads were re-called with MiXCR into one record per CDR3 protein. The sample includes 250,000 to 400,000 distinct CDR3 sequences, approximately 4.3% seen only once; the top ten take roughly a fifth. The chain carries TRBV7-6 and TRBJ2-2; 8 nucleotides line up with TRBD2. The source of this sequence is a man between 18 and 29 years old who received the YFV17D yellow fever vaccine. Specimen: PBMCs, collected 15 days after the yellow fever booster vaccination. The CDR3: CASSYPDSGVSNTGELFF. CDR3 in DNA: TGTGCCAGCAGCTATCCAGATAGCGGGGTATCGAACACCGGGGAGCTGTTTTTT.